The 6 T cell receptor beta chains reported below all come from one sample, sequenced in a study of beta chain features in type 1 diabetes. General study points: Type 1 diabetes patients had moderately but significantly shorter TCRB CDR3s in all four CD4+ subsets.

Expressed TCRB transcripts were sequenced because the entire RNA isolate underwent reverse transcription. Data came from immunoSEQ multiplex PCR; TCRdb stores just in-frame clones and leaves some out. The data show about 360,000 clones, roughly 13% seen once. Their recognized antigens are unknown. The sequenced sample was naive CD4+ T cells from blood. The receptors were sampled from a woman under 30 with type 1 diabetes.

This clone was detected only a few times. The rearrangement uses TRBV25-1 and TRBJ2-7, with TRBD1 matching over 8 bases. Germline V gene data show CDR1 as MGHDK and CDR2 as SYGVNS. V trimming: 5 bases; J trimming: 6 bases; junction bases outside the gene matches: 6. CDR3 length equals 13 residues. The CDR3 DNA follows: TGTGCCAGCAGTTTCGACAGGGGAGGCGAGCAGTACTTC. As protein: CASSFDRGGEQYF.

The V gene is TRBV5-8, the J gene TRBJ2-5, with D unresolved. Between the trimmed V and J ends, which lost 2 bases and 1 base, there was a span of 9 bases. This CDR3 spans 14 amino acids. Germline V gene sequence: CDR1 SGHTS, CDR2 YDEGEE. DNA for the CDR3: TGTGCCAGCAGCTTATATGCGTTCCAAGAGACCCAGTACTTC. Translated, it gives CASSLYAFQETQYF.

The gene calls are TRBV14 and TRBJ2-3; TRBD2 aligns across 10 bases. This CDR3 has 15 residues. Trimming at V came to 1 base and at J to 4 bases, leaving 2 bases not matched to a gene. The germline gives CDR1 SGHDN, CDR2 FVKESK. CDR3: CASSQAGTSADTQYF. Written as DNA, the CDR3 is TGTGCCAGCAGCCAAGCAGGGACTAGCGCAGATACGCAGTATTTT.

V and J are TRBV6-5 and TRBJ2-5; 7 positions match TRBD1. The CDR3 is 13 residues long. From germline, CDR1 is MNHEY and CDR2 SVGAGI. Trimming at V came to 6 bases and at J to 7 bases, leaving 8 bases not matched to a gene. CDR3: CASRRGQVGTQYF. The CDR3 coding sequence is TGTGCCAGCAGGAGGGGGCAGGTCGGGACCCAGTACTTC.

This clone was seen a few times. The chain employs TRBV5-1 and TRBJ2-6, with 7 bases identical to TRBD1. CDR1 and CDR2 from the germline V gene are SGHRS and YFSETQ. V lost 2 bases to trimming and J lost 0 bases; unmatched junction nucleotides: 5. CDR3 length: 17 residues. The CDR3 nucleotides are TGCGCCAGCAGCTTCGGACAGGCGGGCTCTGGGGCCAACGTCCTGACTTTC. Amino acids: CASSFGQAGSGANVLTF.

This clone was seen a few times. The chain couples TRBV4-3 to TRBJ2-3; D not resolved. V was pared by 1 base and J by 1 base, with 9 bases between. This CDR3 is 15 amino acids long. Germline V CDR1 and CDR2: LGHNA, YSLEER. CDR3 sequence reads: CASSQVFPGTDTQYF. DNA for the CDR3: TGCGCCAGCAGCCAAGTTTTTCCTGGCACAGATACGCAGTATTTT.